The rows below give T cell receptor beta chains drawn from one sample of a study of T cells in Graves' hyperthyroidism and ophthalmopathy. One entry per CDR3 protein results from TCRdb running MiXCR on the multiplex PCR reads. The sample has a few hundred thousand distinct CDR3 sequences; 15% to 20% are singletons. Sequenced input: blood. These receptor sequences come from a woman aged 25 to 45 with Graves' ophthalmopathy. Each CDR3 is given with its conserved first and last residue. D genes are given only for firm matches. The size entry is marked missing in some rows and otherwise reads once, few, many or a size class.

D gene: TRBD2
V gene: TRBV2
clone size: many
J gene: TRBJ2-1
CDR3 DNA: TGTGCCACTCCGGGACTAGCGGGAGATTGGGCCTACAATGAGCAGTTCTTC
CDR3 protein: CATPGLAGDWAYNEQFF

D gene: .
V gene: TRBV11-2
clone size: few
J gene: TRBJ1-4
CDR3 DNA: TGTGCCAGCAGCACTAGAAGAGGGAAAGCTAATGAAAAACTGTTTTTT
CDR3 protein: CASSTRRGKANEKLFF

D gene: .
V gene: TRBV28
clone size: many
J gene: TRBJ2-1
CDR3 DNA: TGTGCCGGTCAACAGGGGGGGTGGAATGAGCAGTTCTTC
CDR3 protein: CAGQQGGWNEQFF

D gene: TRBD1
V gene: TRBV30
clone size: .
J gene: TRBJ1-2
CDR3 DNA: TGTGCCTGGGCCTCGGACAGGGTTTGGGGCTACACCTTC
CDR3 protein: CAWASDRVWGYTF

D gene: .
V gene: TRBV30
clone size: many
J gene: TRBJ1-1
CDR3 DNA: TGTGCCTGGAGGTCACAGGGAATGTTAAACACTGAAGCTTTCTTT
CDR3 protein: CAWRSQGMLNTEAFF

D gene: TRBD2
V gene: TRBV20-1
clone size: many
J gene: TRBJ2-1
CDR3 DNA: TGCAGTGCTAGAGACGCAACTAGCGGGAGAGGCGAGCAGTTCTTC
CDR3 protein: CSARDATSGRGEQFF

D gene: .
V gene: TRBV28
clone size: many
J gene: TRBJ2-1
CDR3 DNA: TGTGCCAGCATCGGGGGAGCTCTTTACAATGAGCAGTTCTTC
CDR3 protein: CASIGGALYNEQFF

D gene: TRBD1
V gene: TRBV28
clone size: many
J gene: TRBJ2-5
CDR3 DNA: TGTGCCAGCAGGTCAGGGGGCGCGAGAGAGACCCAGTACTTC
CDR3 protein: CASRSGGARETQYF

D gene: .
V gene: TRBV27
clone size: .
J gene: TRBJ2-5
CDR3 DNA: TGTGCCAGCGCCGACCGGGTCCAAGAGACCCAGTACTTC
CDR3 protein: CASADRVQETQYF

D gene: TRBD1
V gene: TRBV7-7
clone size: .
J gene: TRBJ2-5
CDR3 DNA: TGTGCCAACAGCTTACTTTCCCCCAGGGGGCAAGAGACCCAGTACTTC
CDR3 protein: CANSLLSPRGQETQYF

D gene: TRBD2
V gene: TRBV2
clone size: many
J gene: TRBJ2-3
CDR3 DNA: TGTGCCAGCAGTGATTCCCTAGCGGGAGAAAGGGCAGATACGCAGTATTTT
CDR3 protein: CASSDSLAGERADTQYF

D gene: TRBD1
V gene: TRBV28
clone size: .
J gene: TRBJ1-6
CDR3 DNA: TGTGCCACGTCCGGGACAGGGCCGAATTCACCCCTCCACTTT
CDR3 protein: CATSGTGPNSPLHF

D gene: TRBD2
V gene: TRBV12-3/TRBV12-4
clone size: .
J gene: TRBJ2-3
CDR3 DNA: TGTGCCAGCAGACCGCTAGCGGCTAGCACAGATACGCAGTATTTT
CDR3 protein: CASRPLAASTDTQYF

D gene: TRBD1
V gene: TRBV7-9
clone size: .
J gene: TRBJ2-2
CDR3 DNA: TGTGCCAGCAGTACTACAGGGGGCTTGAGCACCGGGGAGCTGTTTTTT
CDR3 protein: CASSTTGGLSTGELFF

D gene: .
V gene: TRBV3-1
clone size: many
J gene: TRBJ1-4
CDR3 DNA: TGTGCCAGCAGCGCAAGGGTGGGGGAAAAACTGTTTTTT
CDR3 protein: CASSARVGEKLFF

D gene: .
V gene: TRBV20-1
clone size: many
J gene: TRBJ2-3
CDR3 DNA: TGCAGTGCTAGTGAACGACGAGATACGCAGTATTTT
CDR3 protein: CSASERRDTQYF

D gene: TRBD1
V gene: TRBV2
clone size: many
J gene: TRBJ2-7
CDR3 DNA: TGTGCCAGCAGTCGGACAGGGGACCCGTACGAGCAGTACTTC
CDR3 protein: CASSRTGDPYEQYF

D gene: .
V gene: TRBV7-2
clone size: many
J gene: TRBJ2-7
CDR3 DNA: TGTGCCAGCAGCTTTGCACCGGGAGCATCTAACGAGCAGTACTTC
CDR3 protein: CASSFAPGASNEQYF

D gene: .
V gene: TRBV28
clone size: few
J gene: TRBJ1-6
CDR3 DNA: TGTGCCAGCGGGGGTGGGGGTTCACCCCTCCACTTT
CDR3 protein: CASGGGGSPLHF

D gene: .
V gene: TRBV15
clone size: many
J gene: TRBJ2-7
CDR3 DNA: TGTGCCACCAGCAGAGATCGGGGTTACGAGCAGTACTTC
CDR3 protein: CATSRDRGYEQYF

D gene: .
V gene: TRBV29-1
clone size: few
J gene: TRBJ2-5
CDR3 DNA: TGCAGCGTTGTTGCAGCGACCAAAGAGACCCAGTACTTC
CDR3 protein: CSVVAATKETQYF

D gene: .
V gene: TRBV6-1
clone size: few
J gene: TRBJ1-5
CDR3 DNA: TGTGCCAGCGGTCCCCCAGGGGTCCAAGGACAGCCCCAGCATTTT
CDR3 protein: CASGPPGVQGQPQHF

D gene: TRBD1
V gene: TRBV7-8
clone size: .
J gene: TRBJ2-5
CDR3 DNA: TGTGCCAGCAGCTGGCGGGACAGGGAGTCGGAGACCCAGTACTTC
CDR3 protein: CASSWRDRESETQYF

D gene: TRBD2
V gene: TRBV28
clone size: many
J gene: TRBJ2-1
CDR3 DNA: TGTGCCAGCAGTCAAGCGGGAGTGACGGGCAATGAGCAGTTCTTC
CDR3 protein: CASSQAGVTGNEQFF

D gene: .
V gene: TRBV5-1
clone size: many
J gene: TRBJ2-3
CDR3 DNA: TGCGCCAGCAGCCCCAGGGACAGCACAGATACGCAGTATTTT
CDR3 protein: CASSPRDSTDTQYF

D gene: .
V gene: TRBV20-1
clone size: .
J gene: TRBJ2-1
CDR3 DNA: TGCAGTGCTATAAGAGCGGTTTACAATGAGCAGTTCTTC
CDR3 protein: CSAIRAVYNEQFF

D gene: .
V gene: TRBV5-1
clone size: .
J gene: TRBJ2-4
CDR3 DNA: TGCGCCAGCAGCTGGGGCCCGAGACCCAGTACCAAAAACATTCAGTACTTC
CDR3 protein: CASSWGPRPSTKNIQYF

D gene: .
V gene: TRBV5-1
clone size: many
J gene: TRBJ2-2
CDR3 DNA: TGCGCCAGCAGCACCGACCTTACAAACACCGGGGAGCTGTTTTTT
CDR3 protein: CASSTDLTNTGELFF

D gene: .
V gene: TRBV7-2
clone size: many
J gene: TRBJ2-5
CDR3 DNA: TGTGCCAGCAGCTTGTGGGACCGGGAGACCCAGTACTTC
CDR3 protein: CASSLWDRETQYF

D gene: .
V gene: TRBV30
clone size: few
J gene: TRBJ2-7
CDR3 DNA: TGTGCCTGGAAGGGGGGCGTTTACGAGCAGTACTTC
CDR3 protein: CAWKGGVYEQYF

D gene: .
V gene: TRBV7-2
clone size: .
J gene: TRBJ1-1
CDR3 DNA: TGTGCCAGCAGCATTACACAGGGTGGGAACACTGGAGCTTTCTTT
CDR3 protein: CASSITQGGNTGAFF

D gene: TRBD1
V gene: TRBV9
clone size: few
J gene: TRBJ2-1
CDR3 DNA: TGTGCCAGCAGTGGAGGGACAGGGTCGAGGTCCATCGATGAGCAGTTCTTC
CDR3 protein: CASSGGTGSRSIDEQFF

D gene: TRBD1
V gene: TRBV7-2
clone size: many
J gene: TRBJ2-7
CDR3 DNA: TGTGCCAGCAGCTTAGGACAGGGAGACGAGCAGTACTTC
CDR3 protein: CASSLGQGDEQYF

D gene: TRBD1
V gene: TRBV9
clone size: many
J gene: TRBJ1-5
CDR3 DNA: TGTGCCAGCAGCGAGACAGGGCAGAATCAGCCCCAGCATTTT
CDR3 protein: CASSETGQNQPQHF

D gene: .
V gene: TRBV9
clone size: few
J gene: TRBJ2-2
CDR3 DNA: TGTGCCAGCAGCCCCCCGGTGTGGGGGAAAAACACCGGGGAGCTGTTTTTT
CDR3 protein: CASSPPVWGKNTGELFF

D gene: .
V gene: TRBV28
clone size: many
J gene: TRBJ1-1
CDR3 DNA: TGTGCCAGCAGTTTTGGGGGAGGGCTGGACACTGAAGCTTTCTTT
CDR3 protein: CASSFGGGLDTEAFF